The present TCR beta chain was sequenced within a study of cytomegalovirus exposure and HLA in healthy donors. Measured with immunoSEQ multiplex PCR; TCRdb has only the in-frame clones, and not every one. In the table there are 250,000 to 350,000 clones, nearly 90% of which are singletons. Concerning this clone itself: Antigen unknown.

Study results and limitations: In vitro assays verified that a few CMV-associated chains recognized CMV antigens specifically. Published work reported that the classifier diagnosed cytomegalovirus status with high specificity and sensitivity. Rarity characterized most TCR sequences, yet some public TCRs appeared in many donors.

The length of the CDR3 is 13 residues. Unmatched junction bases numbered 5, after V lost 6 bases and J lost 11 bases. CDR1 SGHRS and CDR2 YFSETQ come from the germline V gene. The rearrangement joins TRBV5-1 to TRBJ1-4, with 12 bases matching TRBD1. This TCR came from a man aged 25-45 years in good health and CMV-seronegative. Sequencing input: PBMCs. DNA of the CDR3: TGCGCCAGCACCCCGGGACAGGGGGCGAAACTGTTTTTT. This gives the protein CASTPGQGAKLFF.